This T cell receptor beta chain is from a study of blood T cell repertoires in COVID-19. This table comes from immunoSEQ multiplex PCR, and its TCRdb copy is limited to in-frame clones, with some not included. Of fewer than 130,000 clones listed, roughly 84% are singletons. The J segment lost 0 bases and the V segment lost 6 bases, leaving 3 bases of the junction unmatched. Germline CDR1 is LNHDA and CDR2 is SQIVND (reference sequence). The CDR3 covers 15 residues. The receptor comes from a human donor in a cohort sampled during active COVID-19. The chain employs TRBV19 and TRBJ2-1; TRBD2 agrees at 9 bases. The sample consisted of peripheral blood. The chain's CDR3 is CASSISGSSYNEQFF. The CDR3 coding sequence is TGTGCCAGTAGCATTAGCGGGAGCTCCTACAATGAGCAGTTCTTC. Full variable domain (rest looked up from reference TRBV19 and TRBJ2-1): DGGITQSPKYLFRKEGQNVTLSCEQNLNHDAMYWYRQDPGQGLRLIYYSQIVNDFQKGDIAEGYSVSREKKESFPLTVTSAQKNPTAFYLCASSISGSSYNEQFFGPGTRLTVL.